Listed below are T cell receptor beta chains from one sample, sequenced in a study of cytomegalovirus exposure and HLA in healthy donors. Measured with immunoSEQ multiplex PCR; TCRdb has only the in-frame clones, and not every one. The sample gives some 180,000 clones, 60% to 80% of which show up once; under 3% is in the top ten. Sequencing was done on a sample of PBMCs. These receptors originate from a woman aged 25-40 years in good health and CMV-seronegative. Each CDR3 is given with its conserved first and last residue. A D gene is named only where the DNA matches it firmly. Clone sizes are given selectively: once, few, many, or a class where the clone is expanded.

j_gene	d_gene	v_gene	abundance	CDR3nt	CDR3aa
TRBJ1-2	-	TRBV4-1	-	TGCGCCAGCAGCCAAGATTGGGTCGGACTGACTTATGGCTACACCTTC	CASSQDWVGLTYGYTF
TRBJ2-7	-	TRBV30	-	TGTGCCTGGAGTGTAAGGGGGAGTGTCTCCTACGAGCAGTACTTC	CAWSVRGSVSYEQYF
TRBJ2-2	TRBD2	TRBV18	-	TGTGCCAGCTCACCGGGCGGGGGTAACACCGGGGAGCTGTTTTTT	CASSPGGGNTGELFF
TRBJ1-1	-	TRBV6-5	few	TGTGCCAGCAGTTACACGAATAGGGGCACTGAAGCTTTCTTT	CASSYTNRGTEAFF
TRBJ2-2	-	TRBV5-1	-	TGCGCCAGCAGCTTGGAGCAGGGTATCACCGGGGAGCTGTTTTTT	CASSLEQGITGELFF
TRBJ1-1	TRBD1	TRBV9	-	TGTGCCAGCAGCGTAGGAAGGGGGCGAGGTACTGAAGCTTTCTTT	CASSVGRGRGTEAFF
TRBJ1-6	TRBD1	TRBV5-6	-	TGTGCCAGCAGCTCCCAGAAGAAGGGGGCTTTGGATTCACCCCTCCACTTT	CASSSQKKGALDSPLHF
TRBJ2-7	TRBD1	TRBV5-1	-	TGCGCCAGCAGCGCCGGACAGGGGAACTACGAGCAGTACTTC	CASSAGQGNYEQYF
TRBJ2-3	TRBD2	TRBV10-1	-	TGCGCCAGCAGTGCCGTCTCGGGGACTAGCGGGAATACGCAGTATTTT	CASSAVSGTSGNTQYF
TRBJ1-5	-	TRBV27	few	TGTGCCAGCAGTTTCCCTAGGGGGACACTTAATCAGCCCCAGCATTTT	CASSFPRGTLNQPQHF
TRBJ1-2	TRBD1	TRBV19	once	TGTGCCAGTATTGCCAGGGGGCTTAACTATGGCTACACCTTC	CASIARGLNYGYTF
TRBJ2-2	-	TRBV5-4	-	TGTGCCAGCAGCTTGGGGGCGGGGTTGAACACCGGGGAGCTGTTTTTT	CASSLGAGLNTGELFF
TRBJ2-5	TRBD2	TRBV6-5	-	TGTGCCAGCAGTGTACCCGGGACTAGCGGGAGACAGTACTTC	CASSVPGTSGRQYF
TRBJ1-2	-	TRBV6-5	-	TGTGCCAGCAGTTACTCCTCAGGGGCAGGCTACCCCTTC	CASSYSSGAGYPF
TRBJ2-5	-	TRBV4-1	-	TGCGCCAGCAATAAACAGGGAAATACGGCCGAGACCCAGTACTTC	CASNKQGNTAETQYF
TRBJ2-1	TRBD2	TRBV11-1	-	TGTGCCAGCAGCCCGACGGGGGGCAATGAGCAGTTCTTC	CASSPTGGNEQFF
TRBJ2-7	TRBD2	TRBV5-1	-	TGCGCCAGCAGCCGACTAGCGGGGGGGTCCTACGAGCAGTACTTC	CASSRLAGGSYEQYF
TRBJ1-2	-	TRBV7-9	once	TGTGCCAGCAGCTGGCCCTCTGGACAACCTAACTATGGCTACACCTTC	CASSWPSGQPNYGYTF
TRBJ1-2	-	TRBV1	-	TGCACCAGCAGCGCGACAGGGTGGGGTGGCTACACCTTC	CTSSATGWGGYTF
TRBJ1-1	-	TRBV18	-	TGTGCCAGCTCATCGGGGTCGGCCCTGAACACTGAAGCTTTCTTT	CASSSGSALNTEAFF
TRBJ2-2	-	TRBV4-1	-	TGCGCCAGCAGCCAGAATCCCAGCAGGGCCGGGGAGCTGTTTTTT	CASSQNPSRAGELFF
TRBJ1-2	-	TRBV10-3	-	TGTGCCATCTGGGAGGACGGAACTAACTATGGCTACACCTTC	CAIWEDGTNYGYTF
TRBJ1-3	-	TRBV11-2	-	TGTGCCAGCAGCTTAGGGAGTAACACCATATATTTT	CASSLGSNTIYF
TRBJ2-7	TRBD2	TRBV4-2	-	TGTGCCAGCAGCCAAGATTTACGGGGGGACGGTCCGCAGTACTTC	CASSQDLRGDGPQYF
TRBJ2-6	-	TRBV4-1	-	TGCGCCAGCAGCCAACCGGAGAGATCTGGGGCCAACGTCCTGACTTTC	CASSQPERSGANVLTF
TRBJ1-2	TRBD1	TRBV7-9	-	TGTGCCAGCAGCTCGTCGGGACAGGGCAACTATGGCTACACCTTC	CASSSSGQGNYGYTF
TRBJ2-1	-	TRBV27	-	TGTGCCAGCAGTTTAGACTACTACAATGAGCAGTTCTTC	CASSLDYYNEQFF
TRBJ2-2	-	TRBV9	-	TGTGCCAGCAGCGTAGGGGGAGCGGGACACGGGGAGCTGTTTTTT	CASSVGGAGHGELFF
TRBJ2-5	-	TRBV29-1	once	TGCAGCGTTGTTGAACAGCAAGAGACCCAGTACTTC	CSVVEQQETQYF
TRBJ2-7	TRBD2	TRBV4-1	-	TGCGCCAGCAGCGAAAGGGCGCAGCGGGGAGTGTCTGAGCAGTACTTC	CASSERAQRGVSEQYF
TRBJ1-1	-	TRBV28	-	TGTGCCAGCAGTTCCCTTACTACTGAAGCTTTCTTT	CASSSLTTEAFF
TRBJ2-1	TRBD2	TRBV29-1	-	TGCAGCGTTGCCTTCGAGGCGGGGGGCTACAATGAGCAGTTCTTC	CSVAFEAGGYNEQFF
TRBJ2-1	-	TRBV7-9	-	TGTGCCAGCAGCTTAGCGGGCGACAATGAGCAGTTCTTC	CASSLAGDNEQFF
TRBJ2-7	-	TRBV5-4	large	TGTGCCAGCAGCTTGGGTTATCAGGGAAGTCGGGAGCAGTACTTC	CASSLGYQGSREQYF
TRBJ2-3	TRBD2	TRBV5-3	-	TGTGCCAACCCGCCGGGGACTAGTTTCCGTCCAACAGATACGCAGTATTTT	CANPPGTSFRPTDTQYF
TRBJ2-1	-	TRBV2	-	TGTGCCAGCAGTGTTGATGTGGGAGGAGACAATGAGCAGTTCTTC	CASSVDVGGDNEQFF
TRBJ1-1	-	TRBV5-6	-	TGTGCCAGCAGCTTGGCAGGTGGAGGAGGGTCTGAAGCTTTCTTT	CASSLAGGGGSEAFF
TRBJ1-2	-	TRBV19	-	TGTGCCAGTAGTATAGACACAGGGATCTATGGCTACACCTTC	CASSIDTGIYGYTF
TRBJ2-7	-	TRBV10-2	few	TGCGCCAGCAGTGGCCCGAGGGAGAAGTACTTC	CASSGPREKYF
TRBJ1-6	-	TRBV18	-	TGTGCCAGCTCCCCTGACCTGCGGAGTGATTCACCCCTCCGCTTT	CASSPDLRSDSPLRF
TRBJ1-1	TRBD1	TRBV7-9	few	TGTGCCAGCAGCTCTCCGGGACAGAATGTGAACACTGAAGCTTTCTTT	CASSSPGQNVNTEAFF
TRBJ2-7	TRBD2	TRBV6-5	-	TGTGCCAGCGGGAGAACTAGCGGAGACGGGTCGCAGTACTTC	CASGRTSGDGSQYF
TRBJ2-7	-	TRBV27	-	TGTGCCAGCAGTTTGGGGAGGAGCTCCTACGAGCAGTACTTC	CASSLGRSSYEQYF
TRBJ1-1	-	TRBV6-6	-	TGTGCCAGCAGTTACTCACCGGGTATGGACACTGAAGCTTTCTTT	CASSYSPGMDTEAFF
TRBJ2-2	TRBD2	TRBV19	few	TGTGCCAGTAGTATGGGGGCTAGCGGGGGGACTGACACCGGGGAGCTGTTTTTT	CASSMGASGGTDTGELFF
TRBJ2-1	TRBD2	TRBV9	-	TGTGCCAGCACACCCGGGGGGTCCTCCTACAATGAGCAGTTCTTC	CASTPGGSSYNEQFF
TRBJ2-7	-	TRBV7-2	few	TGTGCCAGCAGTTCCGACTGGAGCTCCTACGAGCAGTACTTC	CASSSDWSSYEQYF
TRBJ2-7	TRBD2	TRBV7-6	-	TGTGCCAGCAGCTTAGCAGTAGCGGGACTTTACGAGCAGTACTTC	CASSLAVAGLYEQYF
TRBJ2-3	TRBD2	TRBV5-4	-	TGTGCCAGCAGCCTGGGGGGGGATCCCCCCGATACGCAGTATTTT	CASSLGGDPPDTQYF
TRBJ2-1	-	TRBV28	-	TGTGCCAGCAGTTTAGGCATAGCGGAGCCTTCCTACAATGAGCAGTTCTTC	CASSLGIAEPSYNEQFF
TRBJ1-1	-	TRBV7-9	-	TGTGCCAGCAGCTTAACCGGGGGAGGGATCGCGGCTGAAGCTTTCTTT	CASSLTGGGIAAEAFF
TRBJ2-7	TRBD1	TRBV6-5	-	TGTGCCAGCAGGGGACAGGGGAGAAACGAGCAGTACTTC	CASRGQGRNEQYF